This T cell receptor beta chain was identified in a study of OX40 agonist ivuxolimab in advanced cancers. Study-wide results and limits: Researchers report that CD8+ T cells had, on average, more expanded clones than CD4+. Researchers did not determine the expanded peripheral T cells' antigen specificity. Relatively little clonal expansion, among the lowest observed, appeared in partial responders at 0.1-3.0 mg/kg.

The V gene's germline CDR1 is SGHTA and CDR2 FQGNSA. This CDR3 contains 13 residues. V was cut by 4 bases and J by 2 bases, with 8 bases left in between. Remarks on this clone: No antigen is known for it.

Some clones are missing from TCRdb's copy, which holds only in-frame ones; the method was immunoSEQ multiplex PCR. The sample lists roughly 86,000 clones; roughly 90% were seen once. The input for sequencing was CD4+ or CD8+ T cells sorted from blood, taken in a trial of the OX40 agonist ivuxolimab. The clonotype originates from an adult with an advanced solid tumor such as melanoma, head and neck, liver or kidney cancer. V usage is TRBV7-2 and J usage is TRBJ1-1; D unresolved. This CDR3 reads CASSSYSNTEAFF. CDR3 coding DNA: TGTGCCAGCAGCTCCTACAGTAACACTGAAGCTTTCTTT.